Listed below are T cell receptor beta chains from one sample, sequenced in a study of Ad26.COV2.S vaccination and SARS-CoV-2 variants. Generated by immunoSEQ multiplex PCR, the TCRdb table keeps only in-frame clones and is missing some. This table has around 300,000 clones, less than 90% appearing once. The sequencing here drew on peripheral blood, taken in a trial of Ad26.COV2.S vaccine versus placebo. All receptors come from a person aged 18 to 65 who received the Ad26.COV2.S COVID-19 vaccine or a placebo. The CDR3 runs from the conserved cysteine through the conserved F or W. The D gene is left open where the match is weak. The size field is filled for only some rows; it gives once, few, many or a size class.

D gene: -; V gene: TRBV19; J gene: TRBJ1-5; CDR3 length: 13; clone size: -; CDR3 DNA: TGTGCCAGTACTACGGAGGGGTTTCAGCCCCAGCATTTT; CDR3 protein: CASTTEGFQPQHF
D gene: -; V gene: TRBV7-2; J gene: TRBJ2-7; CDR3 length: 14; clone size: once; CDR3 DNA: TGTGCCAGCAGCTTAGGTACCGGAGAATACGAGCAGTACTTC; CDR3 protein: CASSLGTGEYEQYF
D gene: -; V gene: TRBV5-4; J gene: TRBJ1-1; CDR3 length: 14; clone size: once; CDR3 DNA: TGTGCCAGCAGCGGGGGACGGTTGGGGACTGAAGCTTTCTTT; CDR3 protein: CASSGGRLGTEAFF
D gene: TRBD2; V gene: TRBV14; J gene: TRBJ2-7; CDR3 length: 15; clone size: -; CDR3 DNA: TGTGCCAGCAGCCAAGAGGGACTAGCGATCCACGAGCAGTACTTC; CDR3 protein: CASSQEGLAIHEQYF
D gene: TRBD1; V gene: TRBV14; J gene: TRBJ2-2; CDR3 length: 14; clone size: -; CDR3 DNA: TGTGCCAGCAGCCGCCTCGACAGGGTCGGGGAGCTGTTTTTT; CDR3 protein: CASSRLDRVGELFF
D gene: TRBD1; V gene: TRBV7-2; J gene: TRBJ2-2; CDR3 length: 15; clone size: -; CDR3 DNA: TGTGCCAGCAGCTCGGGGACAGGGAACACCGGGGAGCTGTTTTTT; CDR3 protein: CASSSGTGNTGELFF
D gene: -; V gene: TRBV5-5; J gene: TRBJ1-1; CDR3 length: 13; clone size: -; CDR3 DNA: TGTGCCAGCAGTGTCCAGGGGAACACTGAAGCTTTCTTT; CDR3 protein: CASSVQGNTEAFF
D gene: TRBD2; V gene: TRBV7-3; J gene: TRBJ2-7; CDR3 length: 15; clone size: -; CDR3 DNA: TGTGCCAGCAGCTTAGAAAGCGGGAGGGCTGACGAGCAGTACTTC; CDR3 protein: CASSLESGRADEQYF
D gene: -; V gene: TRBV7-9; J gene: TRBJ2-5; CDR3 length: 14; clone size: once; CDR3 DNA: TGTGCCAGCAGCTTACGGGGTAATCGGGAGACCCAGTACTTC; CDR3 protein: CASSLRGNRETQYF
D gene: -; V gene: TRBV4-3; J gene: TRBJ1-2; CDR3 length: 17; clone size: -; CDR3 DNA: TGCGCCAGCAGCCAAGTAGAATTTCAGGGGAGCGACTATGGCTACACCTTC; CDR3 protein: CASSQVEFQGSDYGYTF
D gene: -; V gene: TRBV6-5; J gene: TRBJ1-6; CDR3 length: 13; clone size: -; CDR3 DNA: TGTGCCAGCAGTATTACCGAAGGCTCACCCCTCCACTTT; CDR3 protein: CASSITEGSPLHF
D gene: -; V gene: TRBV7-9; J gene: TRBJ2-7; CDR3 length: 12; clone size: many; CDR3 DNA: TGTGCCAGCAGCAGGACAGCCTACGAGCAGTACTTC; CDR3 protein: CASSRTAYEQYF
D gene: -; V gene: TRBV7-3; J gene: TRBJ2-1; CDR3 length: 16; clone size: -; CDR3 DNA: TGTGCCAGCAGCCCCCCGGTGGGCGGGATGAACAATGAGCAGTTCTTC; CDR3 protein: CASSPPVGGMNNEQFF
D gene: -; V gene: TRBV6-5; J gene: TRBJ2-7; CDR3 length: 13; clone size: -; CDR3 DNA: TGTGCCAGCACCTCAACGCAGGGGTCCGAGCAGTACTTC; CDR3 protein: CASTSTQGSEQYF
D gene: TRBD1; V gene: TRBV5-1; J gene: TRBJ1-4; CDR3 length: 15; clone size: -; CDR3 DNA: TGCGCCAGCAGCTCGTCCCGGGACAGGGGTGAAAAACTGTTTTTT; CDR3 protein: CASSSSRDRGEKLFF
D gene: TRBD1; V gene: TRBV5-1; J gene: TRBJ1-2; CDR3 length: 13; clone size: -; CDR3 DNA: TGCGCCAGTCAGGGGGACGCTAGCTATGGCTACACCTTC; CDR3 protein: CASQGDASYGYTF
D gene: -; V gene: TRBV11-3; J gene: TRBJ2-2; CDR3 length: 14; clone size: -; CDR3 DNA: TGTGCCAGCAGCTTTTCCCAGAACACCGGGGAGCTGTTTTTT; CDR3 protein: CASSFSQNTGELFF
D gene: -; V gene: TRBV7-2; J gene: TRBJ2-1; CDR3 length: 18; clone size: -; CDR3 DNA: TGTGCCAGCAGCCTCACCGGTGGGGCGGGCTCGTCCTACAATGAGCAGTTCTTC; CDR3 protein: CASSLTGGAGSSYNEQFF
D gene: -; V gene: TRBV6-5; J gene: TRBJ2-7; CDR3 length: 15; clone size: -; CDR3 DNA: TGTGCCAGCCGAGGACTCCCGAAAGGGGACTACGAGCAGTACTTC; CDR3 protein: CASRGLPKGDYEQYF
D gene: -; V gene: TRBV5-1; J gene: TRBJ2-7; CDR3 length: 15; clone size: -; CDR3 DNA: TGCGCCAGCAGCTTGAGGGCGTTGAGCTCCTACGAGCAGTACTTC; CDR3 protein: CASSLRALSSYEQYF
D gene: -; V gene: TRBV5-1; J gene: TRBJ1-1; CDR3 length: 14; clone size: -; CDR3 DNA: TGCGCCAGCAGCCCCCCCGGGACATCGACTGAAGCTTTCTTT; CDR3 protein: CASSPPGTSTEAFF
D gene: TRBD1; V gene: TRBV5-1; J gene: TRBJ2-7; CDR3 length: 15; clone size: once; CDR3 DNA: TGCGCCAGCAGCCCTTCGACAGGGGGCTCCTACGAGCAGTACTTC; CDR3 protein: CASSPSTGGSYEQYF
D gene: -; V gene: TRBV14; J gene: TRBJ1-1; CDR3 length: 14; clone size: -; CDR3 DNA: TGTGCCAGCAGCCAAGACCTCCTGGGGGCAGGGAGGGACTTT; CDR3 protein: CASSQDLLGAGRDF
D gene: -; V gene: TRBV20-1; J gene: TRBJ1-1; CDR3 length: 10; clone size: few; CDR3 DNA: TGCAGTGCTAGAGTGGCTGAAGCTTTCTTT; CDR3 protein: CSARVAEAFF
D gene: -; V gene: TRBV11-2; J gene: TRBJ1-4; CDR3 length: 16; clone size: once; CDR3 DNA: TGTGCCAGCAGCTCCCTCATCCGTACAGGAAGTGAAAAACTGTTTTTT; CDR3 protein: CASSSLIRTGSEKLFF
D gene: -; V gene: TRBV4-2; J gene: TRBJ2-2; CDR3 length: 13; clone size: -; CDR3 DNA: TGTGCCAGCAGCCGAGAGGAGGGCGGGGAGCTGTTTTTT; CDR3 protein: CASSREEGGELFF
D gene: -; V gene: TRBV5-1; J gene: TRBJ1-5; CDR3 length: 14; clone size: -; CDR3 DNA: TGCGCCAATTTAGGGGAGGGGAGGCAATCAGCCCAGCATTTT; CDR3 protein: CANLGEGRQSAQHF
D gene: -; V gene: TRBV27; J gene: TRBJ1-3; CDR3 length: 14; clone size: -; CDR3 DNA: TGTGCCAGCAGTTTAGGAAGACCTGGAAACACCATATATTTT; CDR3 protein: CASSLGRPGNTIYF
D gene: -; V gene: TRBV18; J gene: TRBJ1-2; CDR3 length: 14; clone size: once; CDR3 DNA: TGTGCCAGCTCACCGCAGGTCAGGGAGGGCGGCTACACCTTC; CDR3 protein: CASSPQVREGGYTF
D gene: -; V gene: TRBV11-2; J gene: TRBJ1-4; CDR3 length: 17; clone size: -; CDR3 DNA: TGTGCCAGCAGCTTAGATCCGAGTGGGGGGGCAGGGGAAAAACTGTTTTTT; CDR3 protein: CASSLDPSGGAGEKLFF
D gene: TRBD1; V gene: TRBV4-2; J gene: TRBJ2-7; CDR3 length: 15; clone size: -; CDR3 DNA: TGTGCCAGCAGCCAAGTGGTAAAACAGGGGTACGAGCAGTACTTC; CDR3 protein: CASSQVVKQGYEQYF
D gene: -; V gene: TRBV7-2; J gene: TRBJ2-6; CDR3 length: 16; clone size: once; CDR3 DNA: TGTGCCAGCAGCCCCCACAGTTACTCTGGGGCCAACGTCCTGACTTTC; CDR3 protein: CASSPHSYSGANVLTF
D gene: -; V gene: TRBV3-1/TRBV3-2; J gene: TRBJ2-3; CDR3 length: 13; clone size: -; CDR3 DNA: TGTGCCAGCAGCCAAGCACCCACAGATACGCAGTATTTT; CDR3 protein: CASSQAPTDTQYF
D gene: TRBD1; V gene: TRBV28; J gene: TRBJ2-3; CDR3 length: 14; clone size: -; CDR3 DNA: TGTGCCAGCAAAGACAGGGTTAATACAGATACGCAGTATTTT; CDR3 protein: CASKDRVNTDTQYF
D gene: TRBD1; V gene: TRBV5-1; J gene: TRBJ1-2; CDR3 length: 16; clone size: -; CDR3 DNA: TGCGCCAGCAGCCCGTTGGGACAGGGGGGTAACTATGGCTACACCTTC; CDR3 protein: CASSPLGQGGNYGYTF
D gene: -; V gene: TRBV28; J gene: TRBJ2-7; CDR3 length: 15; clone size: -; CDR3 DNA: TGTGCCAGCAGTATACGTCGAAACCGCTTCTACGAGCAGTACTTC; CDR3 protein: CASSIRRNRFYEQYF
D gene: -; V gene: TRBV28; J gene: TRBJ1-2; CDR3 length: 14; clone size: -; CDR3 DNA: TGTGCCAGCAGTTTACACAGGGAGGACTATGGCTACACCTTC; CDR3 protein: CASSLHREDYGYTF
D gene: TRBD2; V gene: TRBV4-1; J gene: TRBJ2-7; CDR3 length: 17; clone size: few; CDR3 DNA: TGCGCCAGCAGCCAAGTTCTTAATGCGGGAGCCCCCTACGAGCAGTACTTC; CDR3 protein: CASSQVLNAGAPYEQYF
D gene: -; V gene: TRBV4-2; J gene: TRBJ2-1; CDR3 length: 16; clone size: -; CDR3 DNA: TGTGCCAGCAGCCCAAAGGGACTCCAAACCTACAATGAGCAGTTCTTC; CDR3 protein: CASSPKGLQTYNEQFF